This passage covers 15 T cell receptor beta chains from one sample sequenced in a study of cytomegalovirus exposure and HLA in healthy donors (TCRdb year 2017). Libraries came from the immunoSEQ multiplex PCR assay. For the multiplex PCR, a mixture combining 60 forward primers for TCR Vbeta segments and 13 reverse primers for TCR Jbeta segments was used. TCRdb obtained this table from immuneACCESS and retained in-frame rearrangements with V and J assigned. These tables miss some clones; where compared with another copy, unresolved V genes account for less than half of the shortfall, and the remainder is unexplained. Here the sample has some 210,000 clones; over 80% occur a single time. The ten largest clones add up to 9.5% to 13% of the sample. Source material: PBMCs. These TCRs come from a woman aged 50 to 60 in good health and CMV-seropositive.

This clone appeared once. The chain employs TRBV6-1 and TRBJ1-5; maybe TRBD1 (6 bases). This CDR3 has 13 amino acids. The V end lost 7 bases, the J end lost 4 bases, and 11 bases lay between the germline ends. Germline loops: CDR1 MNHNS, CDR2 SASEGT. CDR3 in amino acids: CASNRDGNQPQHF. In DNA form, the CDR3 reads TGTGCCAGCAACAGGGATGGGAATCAGCCCCAGCATTTT.

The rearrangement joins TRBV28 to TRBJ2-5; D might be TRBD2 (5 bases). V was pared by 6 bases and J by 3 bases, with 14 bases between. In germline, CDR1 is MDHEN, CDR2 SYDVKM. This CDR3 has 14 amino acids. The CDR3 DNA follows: TGTGCCAGCAGGGAGGACCCATCCAAAGAGACCCAGTACTTC. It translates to CASREDPSKETQYF. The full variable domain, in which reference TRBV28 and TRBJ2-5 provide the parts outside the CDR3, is DVKVTQSSRYLVKRTGEKVFLECVQDMDHENMFWYRQDPGLGLRLIYFSYDVKMKEKGDIPEGYSVSREKKERFSLILESASTNQTSMYLCASREDPSKETQYFGPGTRLLVL.

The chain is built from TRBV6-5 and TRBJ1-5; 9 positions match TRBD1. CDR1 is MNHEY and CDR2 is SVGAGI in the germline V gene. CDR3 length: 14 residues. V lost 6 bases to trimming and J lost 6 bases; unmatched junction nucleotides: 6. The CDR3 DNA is TGTGCCAGCAGACAGGGACAGGGCGCTCAGCCCCAGCATTTT. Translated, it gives CASRQGQGAQPQHF.

In nucleotides, the CDR3 is TGTGCGTCGGGACAGGGGGAAGGCTACGAGCAGTACTTC. Translation gives CASGQGEGYEQYF. The chain employs TRBV19 and TRBJ2-5; 11 nucleotides match TRBD1. The J call may be faulty, since TRBJ2-7 better matches the DNA end. The CDR3 has 13 residues. Germline CDR1 and CDR2: LNHDA and SQIVND (reference sequence).

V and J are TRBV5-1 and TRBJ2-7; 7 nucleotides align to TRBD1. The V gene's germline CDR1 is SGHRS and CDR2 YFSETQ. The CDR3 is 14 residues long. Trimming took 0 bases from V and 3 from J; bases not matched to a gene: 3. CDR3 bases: TGCGCCAGCAGCTTGGCCGGGACAGACTACGAGCAGTACTTC. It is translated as CASSLAGTDYEQYF.

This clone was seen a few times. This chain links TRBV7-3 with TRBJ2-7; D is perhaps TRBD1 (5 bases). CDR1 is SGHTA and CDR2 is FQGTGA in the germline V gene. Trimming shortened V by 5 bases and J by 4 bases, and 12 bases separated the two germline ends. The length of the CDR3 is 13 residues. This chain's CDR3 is CASSPAPGYEQYF. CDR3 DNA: TGTGCCAGCAGCCCCGCCCCAGGGTACGAGCAGTACTTC.

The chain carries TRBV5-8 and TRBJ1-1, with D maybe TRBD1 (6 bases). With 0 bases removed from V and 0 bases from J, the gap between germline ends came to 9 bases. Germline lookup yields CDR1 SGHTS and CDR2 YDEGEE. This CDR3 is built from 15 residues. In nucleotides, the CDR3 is TGTGCCAGCAGCTTGGGTCCAGGGGTGAACACTGAAGCTTTCTTT. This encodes CASSLGPGVNTEAFF.

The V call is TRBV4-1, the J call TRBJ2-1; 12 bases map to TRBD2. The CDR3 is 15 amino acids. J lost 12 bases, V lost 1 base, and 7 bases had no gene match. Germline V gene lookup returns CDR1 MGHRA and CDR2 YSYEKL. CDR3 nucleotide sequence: TGCGCCAGCAGCCAAGTAAAACTAGCGGGGGGCAGGCAGTTCTTC. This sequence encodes CASSQVKLAGGRQFF.

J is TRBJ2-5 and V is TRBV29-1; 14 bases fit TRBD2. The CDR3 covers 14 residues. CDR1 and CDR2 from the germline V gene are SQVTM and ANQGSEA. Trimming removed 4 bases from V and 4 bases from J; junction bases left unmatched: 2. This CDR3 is CSVGLAGGPETQYF. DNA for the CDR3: TGCAGCGTTGGACTAGCGGGGGGGCCAGAGACCCAGTACTTC.

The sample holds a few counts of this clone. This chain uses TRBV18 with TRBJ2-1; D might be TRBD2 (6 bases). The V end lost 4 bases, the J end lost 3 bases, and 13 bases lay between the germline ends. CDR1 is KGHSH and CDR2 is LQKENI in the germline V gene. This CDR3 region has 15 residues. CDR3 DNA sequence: TGTGCCAGCTCACGTCAGACTAGAGACTACAATGAGCAGTTCTTC. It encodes CASSRQTRDYNEQFF.

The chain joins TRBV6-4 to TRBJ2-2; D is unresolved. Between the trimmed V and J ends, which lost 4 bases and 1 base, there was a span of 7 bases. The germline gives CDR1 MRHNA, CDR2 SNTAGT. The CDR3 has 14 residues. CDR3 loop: CASSVRVNTGELFF. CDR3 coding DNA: TGTGCCAGCAGTGTTCGGGTGAACACCGGGGAGCTGTTTTTT.

In DNA, the CDR3 is TGTGCCAGCAGCCTACAGGGGGACACGAGGAACGAGCAGTACTTC. Its translation is CASSLQGDTRNEQYF. This chain uses TRBV11-3 with TRBJ2-7, with TRBD1 identical over 8 bases. There are 15 residues in the CDR3. V was clipped by 5 bases and J by 5 bases; unmatched bases: 11. Germline CDR1 reads SGHNT; CDR2 reads YENEEA.

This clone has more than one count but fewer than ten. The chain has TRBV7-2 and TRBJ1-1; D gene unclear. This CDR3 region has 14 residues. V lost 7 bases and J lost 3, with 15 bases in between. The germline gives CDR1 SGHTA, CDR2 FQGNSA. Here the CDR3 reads CASISDRGHTEAFF. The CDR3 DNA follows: TGTGCCAGCATCTCGGACCGGGGTCACACTGAAGCTTTCTTT.

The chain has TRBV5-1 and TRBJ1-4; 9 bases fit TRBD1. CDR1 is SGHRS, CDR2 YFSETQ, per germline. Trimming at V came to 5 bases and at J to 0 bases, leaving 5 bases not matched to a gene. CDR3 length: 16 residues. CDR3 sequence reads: CASRPGTGSTNEKLFF. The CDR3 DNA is TGCGCCAGCAGGCCCGGGACAGGGTCAACTAATGAAAAACTGTTTTTT.

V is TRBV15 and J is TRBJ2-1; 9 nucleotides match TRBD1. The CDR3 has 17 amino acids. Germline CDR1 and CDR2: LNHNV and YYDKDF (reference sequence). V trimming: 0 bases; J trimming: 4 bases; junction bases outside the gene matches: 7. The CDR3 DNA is TGTGCCACCAGCAGAGATCTACGGGGACAGGGATACAATGAGCAGTTCTTC. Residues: CATSRDLRGQGYNEQFF.